Listed below are T cell receptor beta chains from one sample, sequenced in a study of tumor-infiltrating lymphocytes in localized non-small cell lung cancer. Profiling relied on immunoSEQ multiplex PCR, and the TCRdb table lists in-frame clones only, not all of them. The table includes about 12,000 clones, 65% to 85% detected once. Sample: lung tumor tissue. Every receptor here comes from a human donor with non-small cell lung cancer. The CDR3 runs from the conserved cysteine through the conserved F or W. D genes are given only for firm matches. Size is stated for part of the rows, as once, few or many counts, or as a class when the clone is expanded.

>NA|TRBJ1-1|once|TRBV6-1
TGTGCCAGCAGTCCGACAGGCTGGGGTGAAGCTTTCTTT
CASSPTGWGEAFF
>NA|TRBJ1-3|NA|TRBV19
TGTGCCAGTAACAGACAGATGGGTGGAAACACCATATATTTT
CASNRQMGGNTIYF
>NA|TRBJ2-1|NA|TRBV6-6
TGTGCCAGCAGGCAGGACGGTGAGCAGTTCTTC
CASRQDGEQFF
>NA|TRBJ1-2|NA|TRBV4-1
TGCGCCAGCAGCCAGCAGCGGGGGCTTGGCTATGGCTACACCTTC
CASSQQRGLGYGYTF
>NA|TRBJ1-4|NA|TRBV11-2
TGTGCCAGCAGCTCCGCCGAGCAGTCCGCCCGTAATGAAAAACTGTTTTTT
CASSSAEQSARNEKLFF
>TRBD2|TRBJ2-5|NA|TRBV11-3
TGTGCCAGCAGCCCGGGACTAGCGGGCGGGGAGACCCAGTACTTC
CASSPGLAGGETQYF
>NA|TRBJ2-2|NA|TRBV11-3
TGTGCCAGCAGCCTTACCCCGGTGGCCGGGGAGCTGTTTTTT
CASSLTPVAGELFF
>TRBD2|TRBJ2-3|NA|TRBV4-2
TGTGCCAGCAGCCTCCACCCAGCGGGGGGGCCGAGGGGGCGCCCTCTTTTTGATACGCAGTATTTT
CASSLHPAGGPRGRPLFDTQYF
>NA|TRBJ1-1|few|TRBV12-5
TGTGCTAGTGGTCAACCCACCAACACTGAAGCTTTCTTT
CASGQPTNTEAFF
>NA|TRBJ1-4|NA|TRBV11-3
TGTGCCAGCAGCGATTCGGGACGACTGTTTTTT
CASSDSGRLFF
>NA|TRBJ1-1|few|TRBV15
TGTGCCACCAGCAGAGTTACAGCCGGCGGCACTGAAGCTTTCTTT
CATSRVTAGGTEAFF
>NA|TRBJ1-3|few|TRBV7-9
TGTGCCAGCAGCCCTACAGGGACCCCTGGAAACACCATATATTTT
CASSPTGTPGNTIYF
>NA|TRBJ1-4|NA|TRBV6-6
TGTGCCAGCAGTTCCCAACACGGGACAACTAATGAAAAACTGTTTTTT
CASSSQHGTTNEKLFF
>NA|TRBJ2-7|NA|TRBV29-1
TGCAGCGTTGAACGCCGGGGCAGCCAAATTCCCTACGAGCAGTACTTC
CSVERRGSQIPYEQYF
>NA|TRBJ2-2|NA|TRBV27
TGTGCCAGCAGGCGACAGGGAGGAACCGGGGAGCTGTTTTTT
CASRRQGGTGELFF
>NA|TRBJ1-5|NA|TRBV6-5
TGTGCCAGCAGACCCCCGGGAAGCAGCAATCAGCCCCAGCATTTT
CASRPPGSSNQPQHF
>TRBD1|TRBJ1-2|few|TRBV4-1
TGCGCCAGCAGCCCGGGACAGCGCTATGGCTACACCTTC
CASSPGQRYGYTF
>TRBD1|TRBJ1-2|NA|TRBV19
TGTGCCAGTTCAGGGACAGTCTATGGCTACACCTTC
CASSGTVYGYTF
>NA|TRBJ2-3|NA|TRBV6-1
TGTGCCAGCAGTGGTACCCGCACAGATACGCAGTATTTT
CASSGTRTDTQYF
>NA|TRBJ2-3|medium-sized|TRBV19
TGTGCCAGTAGTGATGGGGGGCTGGGGACAGATACGCAGTATTTT
CASSDGGLGTDTQYF
>NA|TRBJ2-7|medium-sized|TRBV19
TGTGCCAGTAGTATAGTGGTACAGGGACGCGAGCAGTACTTC
CASSIVVQGREQYF
>NA|TRBJ2-1|NA|TRBV4-2
TGTGCCAGCAGCCATTCGGACGGGGGATACAATGAGCAGTTCTTC
CASSHSDGGYNEQFF
>NA|TRBJ1-2|NA|TRBV6-5
TGTGCCAGCAGTTATGAGGCGGGGATGGGGGATGGCTACACCTTC
CASSYEAGMGDGYTF
>NA|TRBJ2-7|NA|TRBV7-9
TGTGCCAGCAGCTTCGGGAACTCCTACGAGCAGTACTTC
CASSFGNSYEQYF
>NA|TRBJ1-6|NA|TRBV21-1
TGTGCCAGCAGTAGACAGGGGAGTACCTATAATTCACCCCTCCACTTT
CASSRQGSTYNSPLHF
>NA|TRBJ1-2|few|TRBV6-5
TGTGCCAGCAGGGACGGACTGAACTATGGCTACACCTTC
CASRDGLNYGYTF
>TRBD1|TRBJ1-2|NA|TRBV19
TGTGCCAGTAGATGGGGACAGGGGTTGAGCTACACCTTC
CASRWGQGLSYTF
>NA|TRBJ2-2|few|TRBV7-2
TGTGCCAGCAGCTTTATATTAGGAGGGAACACCGGGGAGCTGTTTTTT
CASSFILGGNTGELFF
>TRBD1|TRBJ1-2|NA|TRBV5-4
TGTGCCAGCAGCCTACGGACAGGGGGGGGCTATGGCTACACCTTC
CASSLRTGGGYGYTF
>NA|TRBJ1-4|few|TRBV10-1
TGCGCCAGCAGTGAGTCGACGACCGACCGAGGGGATGAAAAACTGTTTTTT
CASSESTTDRGDEKLFF
>NA|TRBJ1-1|NA|TRBV6-5
TGTGCCAGCAGCACAGTGGTGGGGGAAGCTTTCTTT
CASSTVVGEAFF
>NA|TRBJ1-2|NA|TRBV4-3
TGCGCCAGCAGCCAAGATATCGCAGGGGCACGTGGCTACACCTTC
CASSQDIAGARGYTF
>NA|TRBJ1-5|NA|TRBV28
TGTGCCAGTTCAGTCAGCAATCAGCCCCAGCATTTT
CASSVSNQPQHF
>NA|TRBJ1-1|NA|TRBV21-1
TGTGCCAGCAGCGCCCTCGGGGCAGCTTTCTTT
CASSALGAAFF
>TRBD1|TRBJ1-5|few|TRBV30
TGTGCCTGGAGCCGGACAGGGGGCATTCAGCCCCAGCATTTT
CAWSRTGGIQPQHF
>NA|TRBJ1-6|NA|TRBV5-1
TGCGCCAGCAGCTTGGAGGGGAGGGGTTCGTCACCCCTCCACTTT
CASSLEGRGSSPLHF
>NA|TRBJ1-6|NA|TRBV5-4
TGTGCCAGCAGCTTGGACAGGGCGAATTCACCCCTCCACTTT
CASSLDRANSPLHF
>NA|TRBJ2-6|NA|TRBV5-6
TGTGCCAGCACCTGGGGGCCTGGGGCCAACGTCCTGACTTTC
CASTWGPGANVLTF
>TRBD1|TRBJ2-5|NA|TRBV28
TGTGCCAGCAGTGCAGGGACAGGGTACACAAGTGAGACCCAGTACTTC
CASSAGTGYTSETQYF
>NA|TRBJ2-7|NA|TRBV12-1
TGTGCCAGCAGCTTTGTTAGGTCCCCGGAACTAGCGGGGTCCTTCTCCTACGAGCAGTACTTC
CASSFVRSPELAGSFSYEQYF
>NA|TRBJ1-1|NA|TRBV10-1
TGCGCCAGCAGTGAGGGATTGGACACTGAAGCTTTCTTT
CASSEGLDTEAFF
>NA|TRBJ1-2|NA|TRBV2
TGTGCCAGCAACAGGGCTAACTATGGCTACACCTTC
CASNRANYGYTF
>NA|TRBJ1-2|NA|TRBV5-1
TGCGCCAGCAGGGAGGACTGGGCAGTCTCCTACACCTTC
CASREDWAVSYTF
>NA|TRBJ2-3|NA|TRBV4-2
TGTGCCAGCAGCCAACAGATCGGAACTATCACAGATACGCAGTATTTT
CASSQQIGTITDTQYF
>NA|TRBJ1-3|NA|TRBV19
TGTGCCAGTAGTACAGCGTCCGGAAACACCATATATTTT
CASSTASGNTIYF
>NA|TRBJ2-3|NA|TRBV25-1
TGTGCCAGCAGTGACTTGTTCACAGATACGCAGTATTTT
CASSDLFTDTQYF
>NA|TRBJ2-7|NA|TRBV11-2
TGTGCCAGCAGCCCTCTCAGCGAGCAGTACTTC
CASSPLSEQYF
>NA|TRBJ1-1|NA|TRBV5-4
TGTGCCAGCAGCTTGGTGGCAGGGAGTGAGACTGAAGCTTTCTTT
CASSLVAGSETEAFF
>NA|TRBJ2-7|NA|TRBV11-3
TGTGCCAGCAGCTTTAGGGGGGCCTACGAGCAGTACTTC
CASSFRGAYEQYF